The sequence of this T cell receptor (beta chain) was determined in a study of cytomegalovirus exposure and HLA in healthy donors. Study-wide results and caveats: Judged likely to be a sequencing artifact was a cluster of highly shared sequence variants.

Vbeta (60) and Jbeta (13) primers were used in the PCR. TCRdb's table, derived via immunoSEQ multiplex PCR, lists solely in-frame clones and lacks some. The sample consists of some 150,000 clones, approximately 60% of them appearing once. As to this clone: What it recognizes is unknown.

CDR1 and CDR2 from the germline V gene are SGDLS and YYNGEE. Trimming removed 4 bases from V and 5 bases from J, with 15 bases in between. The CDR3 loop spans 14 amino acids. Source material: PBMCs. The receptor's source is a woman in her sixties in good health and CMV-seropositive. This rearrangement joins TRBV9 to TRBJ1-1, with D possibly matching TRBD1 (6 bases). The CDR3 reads CASSTGQGATEAFF. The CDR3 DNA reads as TGTGCCAGCAGCACGGGACAAGGGGCGACTGAAGCTTTCTTT.